The clone carrying this TCR beta chain was seen just once. The target antigen is unknown. Measured with immunoSEQ multiplex PCR; TCRdb has only the in-frame clones, and not every one. In the table there are 44,000 or so clones, 94% of which are singletons. The record originates from a study of T cell therapy after organ transplantation. Across the whole study: A median of 1.92 x 10^8 CMV-specific T cells was infused in 2 to 6 doses.

The CDR3 covers 17 residues. V lost 3 bases and J lost 7, with 21 bases in between. The germline V gene encodes CDR1 MGHRA and CDR2 YSYEKL. This rearrangement joins TRBV4-1 to TRBJ1-4; D unresolved. This TCR was recovered from a human patient who had received a solid organ transplant and had CMV disease. Source: CD8+ T cells from blood, taken before autologous CMV-specific T cell therapy. The CDR3 protein is CASSQGRTPAFGEKLFF. CDR3 bases: TGCGCCAGCAGCCAGGGCCGTACTCCGGCATTTGGTGAAAAACTGTTTTTT.